The 21 T cell receptor beta chains presented below share a single source sample, sequenced in a study of radiotherapy plus CTLA-4 blockade in lung cancer (dated by TCRdb to between 2017 and 2018). The library was generated by the immunoSEQ multiplex PCR assay. TCRdb took this table from immuneACCESS and kept in-frame rearrangements with V and J called. Such tables lack part of the clones; where checked against another copy, unresolved V genes explain under half of the gap, and the rest is unexplained. For this sample the table gives about 50,000 clones, of which more than 75% were detected only once. In total, the top ten clones hold 28% of the sample. The sample in question was peripheral blood, obtained from a patient treated with radiotherapy plus ipilimumab. Source of these receptors: a human donor with non-small cell lung cancer whose response to radiotherapy plus ipilimumab could not be evaluated.

The chain links TRBV5-6 to TRBJ1-1; maybe TRBD1 (5 bases). V lost 0 bases, J lost 3 bases, and 12 bases lay in between. CDR1 and CDR2 from the germline V gene are SGHDT and YYEEEE. The CDR3 is 15 amino acids. The CDR3 here is CASSLVLQGDTEAFF. CDR3 DNA: TGTGCCAGCAGCTTGGTTTTGCAGGGTGACACTGAAGCTTTCTTT.

V and J are TRBV9 and TRBJ2-7; D is possibly TRBD2 (6 bases). Germline V CDR1 and CDR2: SGDLS, YYNGEE. The V and J ends lost 0 bases and 5 bases respectively, with 15 bases between them. This CDR3 has 15 residues. This CDR3 reads CASSVGSSGVHEQYF. CDR3 in DNA: TGTGCCAGCAGCGTAGGTTCGTCGGGAGTCCACGAGCAGTACTTC.

The V and J genes are TRBV28 and TRBJ2-5; 14 positions agree with TRBD2. V lost 5 bases and J lost 6; bases outside the gene matches: 11. The CDR3 runs to 17 residues. The germline gives CDR1 MDHEN, CDR2 SYDVKM. The CDR3 reads CASSATLGTSGRKTQYF. CDR3 bases: TGTGCCAGCAGTGCTACTCTGGGGACTAGCGGGAGAAAGACCCAGTACTTC.

The genes are TRBV11-1 and TRBJ2-1; D unresolved. V was pared by 1 base and J by 0 bases, with 16 bases between. Germline assignment: CDR1 SGHAT and CDR2 FQDESV (reference sequence). This CDR3 has 18 residues. CDR3 DNA: TGTGCCAGCAGCTTAGGTCGATCGTACACGTTCTCCTACAATGAGCAGTTCTTC. Protein product: CASSLGRSYTFSYNEQFF.

V gene TRBV6-5 combines with J gene TRBJ1-2; unclear D gene. Trimming stripped 1 base from V and 5 bases from J, with 17 bases between. CDR1 is MNHEY and CDR2 is SVGAGI in the germline V gene. The CDR3 has 16 residues. CDR3 sequence reads: CASSYLAGFLLYGYTF. The CDR3 DNA follows: TGTGCCAGCAGTTACTTAGCCGGGTTCCTCCTTTATGGCTACACCTTC.

CDR3 DNA: TGTGCCAGTAGTATGAGGGGAAACACCATATATTTT. It codes for CASSMRGNTIYF. The rearrangement uses TRBV19 and TRBJ1-3; the D is unclear. The germline V gene encodes CDR1 LNHDA and CDR2 SQIVND (reference sequence). This CDR3 is built from 12 residues. Trimming pared 3 bases from V and 4 bases from J, leaving 4 bases between.

V gene TRBV9 combines with J gene TRBJ2-7; 8 nucleotides line up with TRBD1. J was trimmed by 2 bases and V by 4 bases; bases with no gene match: 8. This CDR3 contains 15 residues. Looked up from germline, CDR1 is SGDLS and CDR2 is YYNGEE. The DNA for the CDR3 is TGTGCCAGCAGCCCGTCCGGGACAGGTACCTACGAGCAGTACTTC. Protein sequence: CASSPSGTGTYEQYF.

The chain has TRBV10-3 and TRBJ2-2, with TRBD1 matching 11 bases. Trimming at V came to 5 bases and at J to 7 bases, leaving 9 bases not matched to a gene. From germline, CDR1 is ENHRY and CDR2 SYGVKD. This CDR3 spans 16 amino acids. The CDR3: CAISPGTGGSGGELFF. The CDR3 DNA sequence: TGTGCCATCAGTCCCGGGACAGGGGGAAGTGGCGGGGAGCTGTTTTTT.

The rearrangement links TRBV7-2 to TRBJ1-5; a weak D match, TRBD1 (5 bases). V lost 2 bases and J lost 5, with 16 bases in between. CDR3 size: 16 residues. The germline V gene encodes CDR1 SGHTA and CDR2 FQGNSA. The CDR3 DNA follows: TGTGCCAGCAGCTTAAATCCCCCCCCCAGGGATCAGCCCCAGCATTTT. This translates into CASSLNPPPRDQPQHF.

This chain uses TRBV6-1 with TRBJ1-5; D perhaps matches TRBD1 (5 bases). CDR3 length equals 15 residues. In germline, CDR1 is MNHNS, CDR2 SASEGT. Deletions cut 3 bases from V and 7 bases from J, with 16 bases between. The CDR3 DNA sequence: TGTGCCAGCAGTGAGGTTTTGGGGGGTACCCAGCCCCAGCATTTT. It specifies CASSEVLGGTQPQHF.

The V call is TRBV4-1, the J call TRBJ2-3; 9 nucleotides align to TRBD2. The CDR3 is made up of 14 amino acids. Unmatched junction bases numbered 3, after V lost 3 bases and J lost 5 bases. The V gene's germline CDR1 is MGHRA and CDR2 YSYEKL. CDR3 DNA: TGCGCCAGCAGCCACGGGACTAGCCAAGATACGCAGTATTTT. Protein product: CASSHGTSQDTQYF.

The chain recombines TRBV6-5 with TRBJ1-1, with 9 bases identical to TRBD1. CDR1 MNHEY and CDR2 SVGAGI come from the germline V gene. CDR3 length: 14 amino acids. Losses at the gene ends were 0 bases for V and 8 bases for J; bases not matched to a gene: 4. CDR3 loop: CASSYSGGQGEAFF. In DNA, the CDR3 is TGTGCCAGCAGTTACTCGGGGGGACAGGGCGAAGCTTTCTTT.

This clone was recorded only once. This CDR3 reads CASSHTGLAGTNEQFF. The CDR3 bases are TGTGCCAGCAGCCACACTGGACTAGCGGGAACCAATGAGCAGTTCTTC. The rearrangement uses TRBV5-4 and TRBJ2-1; 12 nucleotides line up with TRBD2. Germline V gives CDR1 SGHNT, CDR2 YYREEE (reference sequence). Unmatched junction bases numbered 8, after V lost 4 bases and J lost 6 bases. The CDR3 is 16 amino acids.

The V call is TRBV5-6, the J call TRBJ2-1, with D possibly TRBD2 on 5 matching bases. Per the germline V gene, CDR1 is SGHDT and CDR2 is YYEEEE. V was shortened by 4 bases and J by 8 bases, with 16 bases between the two germline ends. The CDR3 contains 14 residues. In DNA form, the CDR3 reads TGTGCCAGCAGCCCTACACCCGTCGGGGATGAGCAGTTCTTC. It specifies CASSPTPVGDEQFF.

A note on this clone: The same CDR3 arises from other DNA sequences in this sample as well. The chain employs TRBV5-1 and TRBJ1-4; D ambiguous. Between the trimmed V and J ends, which lost 0 bases and 4 bases, there was a span of 7 bases. The CDR3 contains 14 residues. The germline V gene encodes CDR1 SGHRS and CDR2 YFSETQ. CDR3 coding DNA: TGCGCCAGCAGCTTGGACAGCCTTAATGAAAAACTGTTTTTT. Translation: CASSLDSLNEKLFF.

This clone is a singleton in its sample. The rearrangement joins TRBV29-1 to TRBJ2-1; 7 bases are shared with TRBD2. The CDR3 has 12 residues. Unmatched junction bases numbered 6, after V lost 4 bases and J lost 9 bases. Germline assignment: CDR1 SQVTM and CDR2 ANQGSEA. The CDR3 loop reads CSVVHGGGEQFF. The CDR3, as DNA: TGCAGCGTTGTACACGGCGGGGGTGAGCAGTTCTTC.

The V call is TRBV4-1, the J call TRBJ2-1; 7 nucleotides align to TRBD2. The germline V gene has CDR1 MGHRA and CDR2 YSYEKL. The CDR3 is 14 amino acids. Trimming removed 3 bases from V and 7 bases from J; junction bases left unmatched: 6. The CDR3 DNA follows: TGCGCCAGCAGCCAGGACGGGGGAGGGAATGAGCAGTTCTTC. Its translation: CASSQDGGGNEQFF.

This clone was seen once. The gene calls are TRBV5-8 and TRBJ1-4; D is unclear. This CDR3 has 16 amino acids. The V gene's germline CDR1 is SGHTS and CDR2 YDEGEE. Trimming pared 1 base from V and 8 bases from J, leaving 18 bases between. The CDR3 spells CASSLPWTHTGEKLFF. The DNA of the CDR3 is TGTGCCAGCAGCTTGCCCTGGACCCATACGGGGGAAAAACTGTTTTTT. Combining the CDR3 with reference TRBV5-8 and TRBJ1-4 gives the whole variable domain EAGVTQSPTHLIKTRGQQATLRCSPISGHTSVYWYQQALGLGLQFLLWYDEGEERNRGNFPPRFSGRQFPNYSSELNVNALELEDSALYLCASSLPWTHTGEKLFFGSGTQLSVL.

The CDR3 region has the DNA TGTGCCAGCAGCTTGGACCGTGGGGGGTCCTACGAGCAGTACTTC. Translated, it gives CASSLDRGGSYEQYF. This chain joins TRBV7-9 and TRBJ2-7; D possibly corresponds to TRBD2 (6 bases). The CDR3 is made up of 15 amino acids. CDR1 and CDR2 from the germline V gene are SEHNR and FQNEAQ (reference sequence). The V gene lost 3 bases and the J gene lost 1 base, with 13 bases spanning the gap.

The rearrangement uses TRBV2 and TRBJ2-7; D is ambiguous. The CDR3 is made up of 13 amino acids. CDR1 and CDR2 (germline): SNHLY, FYNNEI. V was cut by 4 bases and J by 2 bases, with 9 bases left in between. As DNA, the CDR3 is TGTGCCAGCAGTGTTCAGCGTACCTACGAGCAGTACTTC. It yields the protein CASSVQRTYEQYF.

CDR3 loop: CASSQSRGGTEAFF. CDR3 coding DNA: TGTGCCAGCAGCCAGTCACGGGGGGGTACTGAAGCTTTCTTT. This sequence joins TRBV16 and TRBJ1-1; the D gene is possibly TRBD1 (5 bases). This CDR3 is built from 14 residues. Germline loops: CDR1 KGHSY, CDR2 FQNENV. V lost 3 bases to trimming and J lost 5 bases, with 13 bases between them.